This T cell receptor (beta chain) was recovered during a study of T cell responses to AZD1222 COVID-19 vaccine. Study results and limitations: Spike-specific TCR breadth and depth were elevated following two AZD1222 doses. Just a handful of AZD1222 recipients tested seropositive at baseline.

To note about this clone: Its target is unknown.

Libraries were prepared by immunoSEQ multiplex PCR; TCRdb keeps only in-frame clonotypes and omits some of them. This table has approximately 120,000 clones, about 88% appearing once. Trimming removed 1 base from V and 4 bases from J; junction bases left unmatched: 9. In germline, CDR1 is MNHNS, CDR2 SASEGT. There are 19 residues in the CDR3. J is TRBJ2-6 and V is TRBV6-1, with 11 positions matching TRBD2. The sequence was obtained from an adult in good health. Material: peripheral blood, obtained on day 0 of AZD1222 vaccination. The CDR3 nucleotides are TGTGCCAGCAGTGAAGGTTTAGCGGGAGGGCCAGGGGGGGCCAACGTCCTGACTTTC. It is translated as CASSEGLAGGPGGANVLTF.